This TCR beta chain emerged from a study of blood T cell repertoires in COVID-19. Study-level background: The cDNA or gDNA used as material had been derived from T cells, B-cell-depleted T cells, or PBMCs.

The repertoire was sequenced with immunoSEQ multiplex PCR; TCRdb's copy has only in-frame clones and lacks some. The repertoire holds 200,000 to 250,000 clones, with about 88% as singletons. The germline CDR1 and CDR2 sequences are SGHNT and YYREEE (reference sequence). Trimming at V came to 6 bases and at J to 5 bases, leaving 9 bases not matched to a gene. This CDR3 is built from 16 residues. Sequenced: peripheral blood. This clonotype originated in a middle-aged man with COVID-19, enrolled during active disease. The V gene is TRBV5-4, the J gene TRBJ2-2; 11 nucleotides agree with TRBD1. The CDR3 is CASTPGTGGWTGELFF. The CDR3 DNA is TGTGCCAGCACCCCCGGGACAGGGGGTTGGACCGGGGAGCTGTTTTTT.